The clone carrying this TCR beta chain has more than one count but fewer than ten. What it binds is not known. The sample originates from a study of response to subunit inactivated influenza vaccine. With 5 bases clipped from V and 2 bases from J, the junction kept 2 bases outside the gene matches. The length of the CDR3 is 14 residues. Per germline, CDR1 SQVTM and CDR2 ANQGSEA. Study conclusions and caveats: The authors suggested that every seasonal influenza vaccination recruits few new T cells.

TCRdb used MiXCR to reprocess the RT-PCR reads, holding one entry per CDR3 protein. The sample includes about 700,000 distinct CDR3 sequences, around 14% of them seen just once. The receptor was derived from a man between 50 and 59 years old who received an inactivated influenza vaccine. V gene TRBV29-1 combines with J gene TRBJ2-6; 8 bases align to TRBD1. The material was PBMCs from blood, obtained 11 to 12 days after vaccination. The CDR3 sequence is CSVKQGAGANVLTF. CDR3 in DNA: TGCAGCGTTAAACAGGGGGCTGGGGCCAACGTCCTGACTTTC.